Listed below are T cell receptor beta chains from one sample, sequenced in a study of preoperative IRX-2 immunotherapy in early breast cancer. Sequenced by immunoSEQ multiplex PCR; TCRdb stores in-frame clones only, minus some. The table includes some 30,000 clones, over 80% detected once. Sequences were derived from lymph node tissue, sampled from a patient treated with IRX-2 immunotherapy. The source of these receptors is a human donor with breast cancer. CDR3s include the opening cysteine and the closing phenylalanine or tryptophan. The D gene is left open where the match is weak. Clone size, where shown, is once, few, many, or a class for clones that have expanded.

cdr3_length d_call clone_size j_call v_call cdr3_aa cdr3_nt
15 . . TRBJ2-7 TRBV27 CASSSMTGLPYSRYF TGTGCCAGCAGTTCAATGACAGGACTTCCCTACAGTCGGTACTTC
15 TRBD2 . TRBJ2-3 TRBV5-1 CASSDRGLAGGTQYF TGCGCCAGCAGCGACAGGGGACTAGCGGGAGGTACGCAGTATTTT
17 TRBD1 . TRBJ1-4 TRBV5-1 CASSWGTGATGNEKLFF TGCGCCAGCAGCTGGGGGACAGGGGCTACGGGGAATGAAAAACTGTTTTTT
12 . . TRBJ1-2 TRBV28 CASGPPTYGYTF TGTGCCAGCGGGCCTCCCACCTATGGCTACACCTTC
14 TRBD1 . TRBJ1-1 TRBV28 CASSLPRQGSEAFF TGTGCCAGCAGTTTACCAAGACAGGGATCTGAAGCTTTCTTT
18 . . TRBJ1-3 TRBV27 CASSLRGSGLRVVDTIYF TGTGCCAGCAGCCTACGGGGCTCGGGACTTCGGGTAGTTGACACCATATATTTT
12 . . TRBJ2-2 TRBV6-8 CASKYPPEELFF TGTGCCAGCAAGTACCCTCCCGAGGAGCTGTTTTTT
15 . few TRBJ2-7 TRBV6-8 CASSSRNLGSYEQYF TGTGCCAGCAGCTCGAGGAACCTGGGTTCCTACGAGCAGTACTTC
13 . . TRBJ2-7 TRBV18 CAGRASLSYEQYF TGTGCCGGTCGGGCAAGCCTATCCTACGAGCAGTACTTC
13 . . TRBJ1-2 TRBV18 CASSPGGNYGYTF TGTGCCAGCTCACCAGGGGGCAACTATGGCTACACCTTC
17 TRBD1 . TRBJ1-1 TRBV6-8 CASSPPGQKTLNTEAFF TGTGCCAGCAGCCCCCCGGGACAGAAGACTTTGAACACTGAAGCTTTCTTT
15 . . TRBJ1-6 TRBV11-3 CASSLYRVRNSPLHF TGTGCCAGCAGCTTGTACAGGGTGAGGAATTCACCCCTCCACTTT
14 . . TRBJ2-7 TRBV23-1 CASSQPTTGYEQYF TGCGCCAGCAGTCAACCAACGACGGGTTACGAGCAGTACTTC
15 . . TRBJ1-1 TRBV19 CASSIGYGLTTEAFF TGTGCCAGTAGTATAGGTTACGGGCTTACCACTGAAGCTTTCTTT
18 . . TRBJ2-3 TRBV14 CASSQDSASRTSTDTQYF TGTGCCAGCAGCCAAGATTCGGCTAGCAGGACTAGCACAGATACGCAGTATTTT
15 . . TRBJ2-1 TRBV22-1 CASSPVAGMNNEQFF TGTGCCAGCAGCCCAGTAGCGGGAATGAACAATGAGCAGTTCTTC
16 . . TRBJ1-2 TRBV28 CASTRLGDGLHYGYTF TGTGCCAGCACTCGATTAGGGGACGGACTACACTATGGCTACACCTTC
14 TRBD1 . TRBJ1-5 TRBV6-8 CASSRDREGQPQHF TGTGCCAGCAGTCGTGACAGGGAGGGACAGCCCCAGCATTTT
12 . . TRBJ2-7 TRBV14 CASSPLGAGQYF TGTGCCAGCAGCCCCCTGGGGGCGGGGCAGTACTTC
17 . . TRBJ1-5 TRBV6-7 CASSLGWQGDSNQPQHF TGTGCCAGCAGTTTGGGGTGGCAGGGCGATAGCAATCAGCCCCAGCATTTT
17 . . TRBJ2-2 TRBV14 CASSLAIGTVNTGELFF TGTGCCAGCAGCCTTGCCATCGGGACGGTGAACACCGGGGAGCTGTTTTTT
16 . . TRBJ1-3 TRBV12-5 CASGLAAGGGGNTIYF TGTGCTAGTGGTTTGGCAGCAGGCGGGGGTGGAAACACCATATATTTT
13 . . TRBJ1-2 TRBV6-8 CASSHRVGYGYTF TGTGCCAGCAGCCACAGGGTGGGCTATGGCTACACCTTC
13 TRBD1 . TRBJ1-2 TRBV19 CASSTGQGEGYTF TGTGCCAGTAGTACGGGACAGGGAGAGGGCTACACCTTC
20 TRBD1 . TRBJ1-4 TRBV11-3 CASSSRPRQGASFDSEKLFF TGTGCCAGCAGCTCACGACCGCGACAGGGGGCGAGTTTCGATTCTGAAAAACTGTTTTTT
14 . . TRBJ1-3 TRBV29-1 CSALVRYSGNTIYF TGCAGCGCCCTGGTCAGGTACTCTGGAAACACCATATATTTT
14 . . TRBJ2-7 TRBV6-8 CASKAPGNLYEQYF TGTGCCAGCAAGGCGCCAGGCAACCTCTACGAGCAGTACTTC
13 . . TRBJ2-7 TRBV6-8 CASSYADSYEQYF TGTGCCAGCAGTTACGCGGACAGCTACGAGCAGTACTTC
17 TRBD2 . TRBJ2-3 TRBV6-8 CASSSIRTSGYTDTQYF TGTGCCAGCAGTTCCATCCGGACTAGCGGGTACACAGATACGCAGTATTTT
19 TRBD1 . TRBJ2-1 TRBV15 CATSRDGVPGQGSLNEQFF TGTGCCACCAGCAGAGATGGAGTCCCGGGACAGGGGTCCCTCAATGAGCAGTTCTTC